This TCR beta chain was recorded in a study of T cells after yellow fever vaccination (dated by TCRdb to the late 2010s). At the level of the whole study: Libraries from fractions with low cell numbers were prepared with the SMART-Seq v4 Ultra Low Input RNA kit. Blood samples were taken at several timepoints before and after primary and secondary immunization, and bulk PBMC replicates and cell subsets were isolated. Two healthy male donors, one aged 18 to 30 and one aged 30 to 40 years, made up the cohort. To follow T-cell clones before and after primary and booster YFV17D yellow fever vaccination, bulk TCR alpha and beta repertoires were sequenced over time.

A note on this clonotype: This clone's antigen is unknown. Base qualities are not recorded, but no much larger clone differs from it by a single base.

CDR1 and CDR2 are read off the germline V gene (reference sequence) as LGHDT and YNNKEL. The CDR3 contains 15 residues, cysteine and phenylalanine counted. Of all the DNA, just the CDR3 is kept, 45 bases in frame from base 1. Unmatched junction bases come to 2, with V trimmed by 2 bases and J by 2 bases. Reading the label with the study, this specimen's treatment or condition is: live attenuated yellow fever vaccine strain. At each blood-draw timepoint, two biological replicates of bulk PBMCs were obtained. PBMCs were isolated from peripheral blood using a standard Ficoll-Paque protocol. TriZol was used to extract RNA from bulk PBMCs, from CD4 and CD8 fractions, and from dextramer-positive and dextramer-negative fractions. TCR cDNA was synthesized by 5'RACE template switching, which introduced a universal primer site and unique molecular identifiers. Priming of cDNA synthesis was performed from both the TCR alpha and TCR beta constant segments. Library amplification involved two PCR steps, and the second step added sample barcodes and sequencing adapters. Sequencing of the libraries was done on either Illumina HiSeq 2500 (2x100 bp) or NovaSeq (2x150 bp). In the original analysis: Demultiplexing of reads and collapsing into UMI consensus sequences were performed with MIGEC, and V(D)J alignment was carried out with MiXCR. Clonotypes responding to the vaccine were identified with edgeR on replicate PBMC samples, with the criteria of FDR below 0.01 and a log2 fold change above 5 up to day 15. Each bulk clonotype was labeled CD4 or CD8 based on which sequenced repertoire, CD4 or CD8, contained the clonotype at higher abundance. TCRdb reprocessing: public reads trimmed at Q25 with fastp, clones called with MiXCR, in-frame beta chains kept. CDR3 protein sequences are deduplicated, and each keeps its most common genes and DNA. The V and J calls shown here were made by TCRdb, not taken from the authors' results. Recorded for this sample are approximately 550,000 distinct CDR3 sequences; about 19% of them occurred a single time. Clones ranked in the top ten supply roughly an eighth of the sample.

What the study reported, not specific to this receptor: Most clones expanded after primary vaccination were re-detected after the booster (almost 97% of CD4 and around 86% of CD8), suggesting broad memory maintenance. A small fraction of clonotypes showed up in both the CD4 and CD8 compartments, probably as a result of convergent recombination. Computational filtering was required because FACS-sorted repertoires could contain abundant contaminating clonotypes from the bulk population. Because only a couple of donors were included in the study, the extent to which the findings can be generalized is limited. Compared with the primary T-cell response, the secondary T-cell response was faster but weaker, reaching its peak on day 5 rather than on day 15.

The material was PBMCs, obtained 15 days after the yellow fever booster vaccination. This sequence was found in a man younger than 45 who received the YFV17D yellow fever vaccine. Recombination linked TRBV3-1 to TRBJ2-1; 8 middle bases align to TRBD2. The CDR3 has the sequence CASSQRGLAYNEQFF. The nucleotide sequence reads as follows: TGTGCCAGCAGCCAAAGGGGACTAGCCTACAATGAGCAGTTCTTC.